Listed below are T cell receptor beta chains from one sample, sequenced in a study of shared clonotypes between healthy human individuals. Clones were sequenced by immunoSEQ multiplex PCR, and TCRdb holds only the in-frame ones, with some missing. The sample has 2 million to 2.5 million clones, about 93% seen once. The sequenced material came from naive CD8+ T cells from PBMCs. The receptors here all came from a man younger than 30 in good health. Some clones in this sample may be carry-over from other donors' samples. Each CDR3 is given without its conserved first and last residue. Each record gives: CDR3 protein, V gene, J gene.

CDR3aa: ASSIEGEALQETQY; v_gene: TRBV19; j_gene: TRBJ2-5
CDR3aa: AISEEARHNEQF; v_gene: TRBV10-3; j_gene: TRBJ2-1
CDR3aa: ASSAGQGALGTQY; v_gene: TRBV5-5; j_gene: TRBJ2-5
CDR3aa: ASSIHRGLGTDTQY; v_gene: TRBV19; j_gene: TRBJ2-3
CDR3aa: AISESRGYYGYT; v_gene: TRBV10-3; j_gene: TRBJ1-2
CDR3aa: ASSNYRVGSYNEQF; v_gene: TRBV11-3; j_gene: TRBJ2-1
CDR3aa: AISESRQTYGYT; v_gene: TRBV10-3; j_gene: TRBJ1-2
CDR3aa: ASSTLPGGGIGGYNEQF; v_gene: TRBV19; j_gene: TRBJ2-1
CDR3aa: ASSFSWSYNEQF; v_gene: TRBV25-1; j_gene: TRBJ2-1
CDR3aa: ASSVPGYNEQF; v_gene: TRBV9; j_gene: TRBJ2-1
CDR3aa: ASSFQAGGYNEQF; v_gene: TRBV5-1; j_gene: TRBJ2-1
CDR3aa: ASGERDWGPEQY; v_gene: TRBV5-1; j_gene: TRBJ2-7
CDR3aa: ASSGQNNQPQH; v_gene: TRBV4-1; j_gene: TRBJ1-5
CDR3aa: ASSVVGYAQETQY; v_gene: TRBV9; j_gene: TRBJ2-5
CDR3aa: ASSAGAGSNQPQH; v_gene: TRBV16; j_gene: TRBJ1-5
CDR3aa: ASSLVSSFLVSFYNEQF; v_gene: TRBV7-9; j_gene: TRBJ2-1
CDR3aa: ASSLGISGSYEQY; v_gene: TRBV11-2; j_gene: .
CDR3aa: ASSPPDLSGNTIY; v_gene: TRBV7-9; j_gene: TRBJ1-3
CDR3aa: ASSPWAHSLGEGTEAF; v_gene: TRBV19; j_gene: TRBJ1-1
CDR3aa: ASSRIAGVSYNEQF; v_gene: TRBV7-3; j_gene: TRBJ2-1
CDR3aa: ASSYEKTGTYAEQY; v_gene: TRBV6-5; j_gene: TRBJ2-7
CDR3aa: ASSQDRRREGGPPGELF; v_gene: TRBV4-3; j_gene: TRBJ2-2
CDR3aa: ASRLSTGDAYEQY; v_gene: TRBV6-1; j_gene: TRBJ2-7
CDR3aa: ASSLATGDLTGYT; v_gene: TRBV7-9; j_gene: TRBJ1-2
CDR3aa: ASSFSSGRSYEQY; v_gene: TRBV7-9; j_gene: TRBJ2-7
CDR3aa: ASSLQVQETQY; v_gene: TRBV11-2; j_gene: TRBJ2-5
CDR3aa: ASSLSGQGVLGNQPQH; v_gene: TRBV4-1; j_gene: TRBJ1-5
CDR3aa: ASSLGGRIGDEQY; v_gene: TRBV5-1; j_gene: TRBJ2-7
CDR3aa: ASSPWDRSEKLF; v_gene: TRBV7-9; j_gene: TRBJ1-4
CDR3aa: ASSLAGDRSYEQY; v_gene: TRBV5-4; j_gene: TRBJ2-7